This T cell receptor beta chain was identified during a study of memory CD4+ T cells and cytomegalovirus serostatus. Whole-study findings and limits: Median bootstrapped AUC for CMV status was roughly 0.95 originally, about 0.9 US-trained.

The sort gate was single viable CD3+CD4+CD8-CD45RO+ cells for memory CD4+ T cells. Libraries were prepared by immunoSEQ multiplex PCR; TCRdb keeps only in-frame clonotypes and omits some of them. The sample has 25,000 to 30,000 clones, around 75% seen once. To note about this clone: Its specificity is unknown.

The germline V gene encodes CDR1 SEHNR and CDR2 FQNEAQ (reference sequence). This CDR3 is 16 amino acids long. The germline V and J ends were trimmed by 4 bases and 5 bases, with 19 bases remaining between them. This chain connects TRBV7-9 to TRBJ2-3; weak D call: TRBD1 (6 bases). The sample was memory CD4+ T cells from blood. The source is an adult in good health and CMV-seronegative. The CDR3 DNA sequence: TGTGCCAGCAGCTATATCCCCGGACAGCGAGAAGATACGCAGTATTTT. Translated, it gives CASSYIPGQREDTQYF.